This TCR beta chain is drawn from a study of PD-L1 blockade in urothelial cancer. The CDR3 runs to 15 residues. Germline CDR1 reads SGHTA; CDR2 reads FQGNSA. V shed 10 bases and J 9 bases; nucleotides not matched to a gene: 15. Libraries were prepared by immunoSEQ multiplex PCR; TCRdb keeps only in-frame clonotypes and omits some of them. The table records around 63,000 clones, 80% to 90% of them present only once. Time point noted: pretreatment peripheral blood. A note on this clone: Its antigen is currently unknown.

Findings of the study overall: Below-median TCR clonality that was measured in pretreatment blood predicted better survival.

This receptor was identified in a man between 65 and 85 years old with urothelial cancer. This chain uses TRBV7-2 with TRBJ2-5; 12 bases map to TRBD2. Material: PBMCs, obtained around atezolizumab (anti-PD-L1) treatment. CDR3 in amino acids: CANTAGTSGSAAQYF. Here the CDR3 DNA reads TGTGCCAACACTGCCGGGACTAGCGGGTCGGCGGCCCAGTACTTC.